These T cell receptor beta chains were read from a single sample in a study of metastatic and nonmetastatic thyroid tumors. TCRdb reanalyzed the PCR reads via MiXCR. Here the sample spans 24,000 or so clones, 11% being singletons. The sample comprised blood. The receptors originated from a female donor with papillary thyroid cancer or a benign thyroid nodule (not recorded which). Some clones in this sample may be carry-over from other donors' samples. CDR3s include the opening cysteine and the closing phenylalanine or tryptophan. A D gene is named only where the DNA matches it firmly. Clone size is given as once, few or many counts, or a class when the clone is expanded.

j_gene: TRBJ2-7
v_gene: TRBV29-1
abundance: many
d_gene: TRBD2
CDR3nt: TGCAGCGTTGTCCCCGGGGTAGCGGGAGACTCCTACGAGCAGTACTTC
CDR3aa: CSVVPGVAGDSYEQYF

j_gene: TRBJ2-7
v_gene: TRBV28
abundance: medium-sized
d_gene: NA
CDR3nt: TGTGCCAGCAGTTTTTCCGGGGGCCAATACGAGCAGTACTTC
CDR3aa: CASSFSGGQYEQYF

j_gene: TRBJ1-3
v_gene: TRBV10-2
abundance: many
d_gene: NA
CDR3nt: TGCGCCAGCAGTGATCGGCGGCGCTCTGGAAACACCATATATTTT
CDR3aa: CASSDRRRSGNTIYF

j_gene: TRBJ2-2
v_gene: TRBV6-2/TRBV6-3
abundance: few
d_gene: TRBD2
CDR3nt: TGTGCCAGCAGGGGACTAGCGGGAAACACCGGGGAGTTTTTTTTT
CDR3aa: CASRGLAGNTGEFFF

j_gene: TRBJ2-7
v_gene: TRBV11-2
abundance: many
d_gene: NA
CDR3nt: TGTGCCAGCAGCCCCCCAGGGGACTACGAGCAGTACTTC
CDR3aa: CASSPPGDYEQYF

j_gene: TRBJ2-1
v_gene: TRBV15
abundance: many
d_gene: NA
CDR3nt: TGTGCCACCAGCAGAGACACGAGCTCCTACAATGAGCAGTTCTTC
CDR3aa: CATSRDTSSYNEQFF

j_gene: TRBJ1-5
v_gene: TRBV6-5
abundance: few
d_gene: NA
CDR3nt: TGTGCCAGCAGTTACTCGGCAGGAACGGGACAGCCCCAGCATTTT
CDR3aa: CASSYSAGTGQPQHF

j_gene: TRBJ2-6
v_gene: TRBV4-3
abundance: many
d_gene: TRBD1
CDR3nt: TGCGCCAGCAGCCAAGACTCCGGGACAGGATCTCTCTCTGGGGCCAACGTCCTGACTTTC
CDR3aa: CASSQDSGTGSLSGANVLTF

j_gene: TRBJ2-7
v_gene: TRBV7-2
abundance: many
d_gene: NA
CDR3nt: TGTGCCAGCAGCTTGGCGGGGGCCCCCTACGAGCAGTACTTC
CDR3aa: CASSLAGAPYEQYF

j_gene: TRBJ1-2
v_gene: TRBV2
abundance: many
d_gene: TRBD1
CDR3nt: TGTGCCAGCAGTCGGACAGGGGCTGGCTACACCTTC
CDR3aa: CASSRTGAGYTF

j_gene: TRBJ1-1
v_gene: TRBV5-1
abundance: many
d_gene: NA
CDR3nt: TGCGCCAGCAGCTACTCAATGCCCACTGAAGCTTTCTTT
CDR3aa: CASSYSMPTEAFF